The source of this TCR beta chain is a study of T cells after yellow fever vaccination (dated by TCRdb to the late 2010s). A note on the overall study: The SMART-Seq v4 Ultra Low Input RNA kit was used to prepare libraries from fractions with low cell numbers. Two healthy male donors, one aged 18 to 29 and one aged 30 to 40 years, were included in the cohort. Blood samples were taken at several timepoints before and after primary and secondary immunization, and bulk PBMC replicates and cell subsets were isolated. To track T-cell clones before and after primary and booster YFV17D yellow fever vaccination, bulk TCR alpha and beta repertoires were sequenced longitudinally. Here is what the overall study found, with its caveats: After the booster, most of the clones that had expanded following primary vaccination were detected again (around 97% of CD4 and 85% to 90% of CD8), which suggests that memory was broadly maintained. Because the study included only a couple of donors, the extent to which the findings can be generalized is limited. A small share of clonotypes was detected in both CD4 and CD8 compartments, with the overlap likely arising from convergent recombination. The secondary T-cell response was found to be weaker but faster than the primary response, with a peak reached on day 5 rather than on day 15. Computational filtering was needed because FACS-sorted repertoires could contain abundant contaminating clonotypes from the bulk population.

V was cut back by 6 bases and J by 1 base, leaving a gap of 13 bases between them. Based on the germline V gene (reference sequence), the CDR1 and CDR2 sequences are DFQATT and SNEGSKA. Measured from the cysteine to the phenylalanine, the CDR3 is 14 residues long. Only CDR3 DNA is held: 42 bases, read in frame from base 1. The treatment or condition label on this specimen signifies: live attenuated yellow fever vaccine strain. At each blood-draw timepoint, two biological replicates of bulk PBMCs were collected. A standard Ficoll-Paque protocol was used to isolate PBMCs from peripheral blood. TriZol was used to extract RNA from bulk PBMCs, from CD4 and CD8 fractions, and from dextramer-positive and dextramer-negative fractions. To note about this clonotype: The clone's antigen remains unknown. Per-nucleotide qualities are absent, and no much larger clonotype sits a single base away.

TCR cDNA was synthesized by 5'RACE template switching, which introduced a universal primer site and unique molecular identifiers. Priming of cDNA synthesis was performed from both the TCR alpha and TCR beta constant segments. Library amplification involved two PCR steps, and the second step added sample barcodes and sequencing adapters. Sequencing of libraries was performed on Illumina HiSeq 2500 (2x100 bp) or NovaSeq (2x150 bp). Per the source publication's procedure: Reads were demultiplexed and collapsed into UMI consensus sequences with MIGEC, and V(D)J alignment was performed with MiXCR. Using edgeR on replicate PBMC samples, clonotypes were called vaccine-responding if FDR was below 0.01 and the log2 fold change was above 5 up to day 15. Bulk clonotypes were assigned CD4 or CD8 identity according to which sequenced CD4 or CD8 repertoire held them at higher abundance. TCRdb itself trimmed the public reads at Q25 with fastp, ran MiXCR and retained productive beta chains. CDR3 protein duplicates are merged, each entry listing the most common genes and DNA. The authors' filters were not applied to this entry. This sample gives 500,000 to 700,000 distinct CDR3 sequences in total; under 25% of them show up just once. 14% of the sample comes from the top ten.

The receptor chain draws on TRBV20-1 and TRBJ2-1, with a tentative D gene TRBD1 over 6 matching bases. Sequencing was performed on PBMCs, taken 15 days after the yellow fever booster vaccination. This receptor was identified in a man younger than 45 who received the YFV17D yellow fever vaccine. The nucleotides read TGCAGTGCCCACTTAGGGGGTTCCTACAATGAGCAGTTCTTC. It translates to CSAHLGGSYNEQFF.